The 20 T cell receptor beta chains reported below all come from one sample, sequenced in a study of OX40 agonist ivuxolimab in advanced cancers. Sequencing was performed with immunoSEQ multiplex PCR; in TCRdb, only in-frame clones are kept and a portion is missing. There are tens of thousands of clones in the sample; more than 75% occur only once, and about 0.41% lies in the top ten. Sequencing was performed on CD4+ or CD8+ T cells sorted from blood, taken in a trial of the OX40 agonist ivuxolimab. These receptors were obtained from an adult with an advanced solid tumor such as melanoma, head and neck, liver or kidney cancer.

V and J are TRBV9 and TRBJ2-1; D may be TRBD2 (5 bases). The length of the CDR3 is 12 residues. CDR1 SGDLS and CDR2 YYNGEE come from the germline V gene. The V end lost 0 bases, the J end lost 8 bases, and 6 bases lay between the germline ends. The CDR3 is CASSVAEDEQFF. CDR3 DNA: TGTGCCAGCAGCGTAGCGGAGGATGAGCAGTTCTTC. Combining the CDR3 with reference TRBV9 and TRBJ2-1 gives the whole variable domain DSGVTQTPKHLITATGQRVTLRCSPRSGDLSVYWYQQSLDQGLQFLIQYYNGEERAKGNILERFSAQQFPDLHSELNLSSLELGDSALYFCASSVAEDEQFFGPGTRLTVL.

About this clone itself: The DNA is omitted, as the CDR3 cannot be located on it reliably, and the CDR3 follows TCRdb's listing. The V and J genes are TRBV12-5 and TRBJ1-1. Termini included, the CDR3 measures 11 amino acids. Germline CDR1 is LGHNT and CDR2 is FRNRAP. The CDR3 loop reads CASGLEREAFF.

The chain employs TRBV28 and TRBJ1-1, with a weak D call TRBD1 (6 bases). The CDR3 is made up of 13 amino acids. Per germline, CDR1 MDHEN and CDR2 SYDVKM. V lost 5 bases and J lost 7, with 14 bases in between. CDR3 region: CASSLRTVGEAFF. The CDR3 DNA follows: TGTGCCAGCAGTCTCCGGACAGTCGGTGAAGCTTTCTTT.

The DNA of the CDR3 is TGTGCCAGCAGCCCCCGGGTTAGGGACACCCGTGGCTACACCTTC. The encoded protein is CASSPRVRDTRGYTF. This rearrangement joins TRBV7-3 to TRBJ1-2, with a tentative D call TRBD1 (6 bases). Germline lookup yields CDR1 SGHTA and CDR2 FQGTGA. The CDR3 consists of 15 residues. Trimming shortened V by 5 bases and J by 7 bases, and 20 bases separated the two germline ends.

This sequence joins TRBV5-8 and TRBJ1-5, with a possible D match to TRBD1 (5 bases). The CDR3 is 16 amino acids. Trimming removed 4 bases at V and 7 bases at J, with 21 bases between. In germline, CDR1 is SGHTS, CDR2 YDEGEE. The CDR3 DNA is TGTGCCAGCAGCCGGGGAAAAGACAGAGTAGGACAGCCCCAGCATTTT. Its protein is CASSRGKDRVGQPQHF.

This CDR3 is CASSQLPASTDTQYF. CDR3 sequence (DNA): TGTGCCAGCAGTCAGCTACCCGCTAGCACAGATACGCAGTATTTT. This sequence joins TRBV7-2 and TRBJ2-3; D is ambiguous. V was pared by 6 bases and J by 0 bases, with 13 bases between. Germline loops: CDR1 SGHTA, CDR2 FQGNSA. The CDR3 is made up of 15 amino acids. Drawing the rest from reference TRBV7-2 and TRBJ2-3, the complete variable domain is GAGVSQSPSNKVTEKGKDVELRCDPISGHTALYWYRQSLGQGLEFLIYFQGNSAPDKSGLPSDRFSAERTGGSVSTLTIQRTQQEDSAVYLCASSQLPASTDTQYFGPGTRLTVL.

V usage is TRBV28 and J usage is TRBJ1-3; no definite D call. Deletions cut 5 bases from V and 0 bases from J, with 8 bases between. The CDR3 is 14 residues long. Germline V lookup: CDR1 MDHEN, CDR2 SYDVKM. CDR3 nucleotides: TGTGCCAGCAGTATCCCAGGCTCTGGAAACACCATATATTTT. Amino acid sequence: CASSIPGSGNTIYF.

This chain links TRBV28 with TRBJ1-2, with TRBD1 identical over 8 bases. Per germline, CDR1 MDHEN and CDR2 SYDVKM. This CDR3 comprises 15 residues. V gave up 6 bases and J gave up 4 bases; unmatched junction bases: 10. CDR3 bases: TGTGCCAGCAGGTTTTCAGGGGGCGGCGGCTATGGCTACACCTTC. This translates into CASRFSGGGGYGYTF.

DNA of the CDR3: TGTGCCAGCAGACCACAGACAGGGGGTATCTATGGCTACACCTTC. Protein sequence: CASRPQTGGIYGYTF. V usage is TRBV28 and J usage is TRBJ1-2, with 9 bases identical to TRBD1. The CDR3 has 15 amino acids. The germline CDR1 and CDR2 sequences are MDHEN and SYDVKM. J was trimmed by 4 bases and V by 6 bases; bases with no gene match: 9.

The V and J genes are TRBV4-1 and TRBJ2-7, with no clear D. The CDR3 spans 11 residues. Trimming took off 3 bases at V and 2 bases at J, with 2 bases between the two ends. CDR1 MGHRA and CDR2 YSYEKL come from the germline V gene. The DNA for the CDR3 is TGCGCCAGCAGCCAGACCTACGAGCAGTACGTC. Encoded protein: CASSQTYEQYV.

The V call is TRBV28, the J call TRBJ2-2; no reliable D call. The germline CDR1 and CDR2 sequences are MDHEN and SYDVKM. The CDR3 extends over 15 amino acids. Trimming shortened V by 6 bases and J by 6 bases, and 17 bases separated the two germline ends. DNA of the CDR3: TGTGCCAGCAGGCGACAATTCTCGTCTGCCGGGGAGCTGTTTTTT. Protein product: CASRRQFSSAGELFF.

The V gene is TRBV29-1, the J gene TRBJ1-2, with 8 bases fitting TRBD1. Per germline, CDR1 SQVTM and CDR2 ANQGSEA. The CDR3 sequence is 13 residues long. The trim removed 3 bases at V and 3 bases at J, leaving 3 bases unmatched. CDR3: CSVDRTGYYGYTF. The CDR3 nucleotides read TGCAGCGTTGATCGGACAGGGTACTATGGCTACACCTTC.

V gene TRBV7-2 combines with J gene TRBJ1-2; D unresolved. This CDR3 contains 15 residues. Per germline, CDR1 SGHTA and CDR2 FQGNSA. The V and J ends lost 3 bases and 0 bases respectively, with 11 bases between them. CDR3 region: CASSFGKATNYGYTF. CDR3 in DNA: TGTGCCAGCAGCTTCGGGAAGGCTACTAACTATGGCTACACCTTC.

The chain has TRBV30 and TRBJ1-5; the D gene is possibly TRBD1 (5 bases). V lost 2 bases to trimming and J lost 3 bases, with 8 bases between them. Germline V gene sequence: CDR1 GTSNPN, CDR2 SVGIG (reference sequence). The CDR3 has 13 residues. CDR3 nucleotides: TGTGCCTGGAGTTCGGGACTCAATCAGCCCCAGCATTTT. Its translation: CAWSSGLNQPQHF.

V and J are TRBV6-5 and TRBJ1-5; 7 bases line up with TRBD1. Trimming cost V 6 bases and J 3 bases; bases outside gene matches: 8. The CDR3 contains 15 residues. Germline values: CDR1 MNHEY, CDR2 SVGAGI. The CDR3 bases are TGTGCCAGCAGCCGCAGGGGGGCCTACAATCAGCCCCAGCATTTT. Translation: CASSRRGAYNQPQHF.

Only one count was recorded for this clone. CDR3 residues: CASSRILEAKAFF. In DNA, the CDR3 is TGTGCCAGCAGTCGGATATTGGAGGCCAAGGCTTTCTTT. The V gene is TRBV5-6, the J gene TRBJ1-1; no clear D. This CDR3 has 13 amino acids. Germline V CDR1 and CDR2: SGHDT, YYEEEE. Trimming stripped 5 bases from V and 11 bases from J, with 19 bases between. The whole variable domain, remainder taken from reference TRBV5-6 and TRBJ1-1, is DAGVTQSPTHLIKTRGQQVTLRCSPKSGHDTVSWYQQALGQGPQFIFQYYEEEERQRGNFPDRFSGHQFPNYSSELNVNALLLGDSALYLCASSRILEAKAFFGQGTRLTVV.

This clone was seen a single time. J is TRBJ2-5 and V is TRBV6-1; D may be TRBD1 or TRBD2 (5 bases each). V lost 2 bases and J lost 6, with 13 bases in between. This CDR3 is 14 amino acids long. Germline V gene lookup returns CDR1 MNHNS and CDR2 SASEGT. The chain's CDR3 is CASSERNLGQTQYF. Here the CDR3 DNA reads TGTGCCAGCAGTGAAAGGAACTTGGGACAGACCCAGTACTTC.

The gene calls are TRBV7-2 and TRBJ1-3; D not certain. The CDR3 is 14 residues long. The V gene's germline CDR1 is SGHTA and CDR2 FQGNSA. V shed 10 bases and J shed 0 bases, with 13 bases lying between them. CDR3 in DNA: TGTGCCACCAAAGGAACTCACTCTGGAAACACCATATATTTT. Its translation is CATKGTHSGNTIYF. The complete variable domain, with remaining parts taken from reference TRBV7-2 and TRBJ1-3, reads GAGVSQSPSNKVTEKGKDVELRCDPISGHTALYWYRQSLGQGLEFLIYFQGNSAPDKSGLPSDRFSAERTGGSVSTLTIQRTQQEDSAVYLCATKGTHSGNTIYFGEGSWLTVV.

This chain uses TRBV27 with TRBJ2-3, with a weak D call TRBD1 (5 bases). The germline V and J ends were trimmed by 3 bases and 0 bases, with 10 bases remaining between them. This CDR3 has 15 amino acids. Germline V gene data show CDR1 as MNHEY and CDR2 as SMNVEV (reference sequence). CDR3: CASSFRQISTDTQYF. The DNA of the CDR3 is TGTGCCAGCAGTTTCCGACAGATAAGCACAGATACGCAGTATTTT.

J is TRBJ2-7 and V is TRBV7-2; D is perhaps TRBD1 (7 bases). Looked up from germline, CDR1 is SGHTA and CDR2 is FQGNSA. This CDR3 contains 14 residues. V dropped 2 bases and J dropped 1 base, with 9 bases sitting between them. The CDR3 region is CASSLQGGSYEQYV. DNA for the CDR3: TGTGCCAGCAGCTTACAGGGGGGTTCCTACGAGCAGTACGTC.